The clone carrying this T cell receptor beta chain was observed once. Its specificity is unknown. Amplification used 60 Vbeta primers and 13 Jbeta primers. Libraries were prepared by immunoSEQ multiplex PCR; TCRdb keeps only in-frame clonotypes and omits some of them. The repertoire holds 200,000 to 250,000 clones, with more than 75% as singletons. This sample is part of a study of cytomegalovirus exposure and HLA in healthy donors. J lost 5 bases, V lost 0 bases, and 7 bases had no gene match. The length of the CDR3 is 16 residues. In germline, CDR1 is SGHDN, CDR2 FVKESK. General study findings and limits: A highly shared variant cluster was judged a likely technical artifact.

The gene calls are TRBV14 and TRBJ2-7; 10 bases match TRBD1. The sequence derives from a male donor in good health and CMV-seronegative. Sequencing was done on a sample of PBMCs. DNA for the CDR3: TGTGCCAGCAGCCAAGAGGAAGGGACAGGGGTTAACGAGCAGTACTTC. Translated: CASSQEEGTGVNEQYF.